The TCR beta chain under discussion was sequenced for a study of early T cells in non-severe SARS-CoV-2 infection. Overall study context: Bulk RNA from unsorted whole blood was sequenced; chains were unpaired.

From germline, CDR1 is MGHRA and CDR2 YSYEKL. The CDR3 has 11 residues. V was pared by 5 bases and J by 7 bases, with 8 bases between. TCRdb reprocessed the 5' RACE reads with MiXCR, giving one entry per CDR3 protein. The table has about 100,000 distinct CDR3 sequences, about 12% seen once. Sequencing used whole blood. The chain links TRBV4-1 to TRBJ1-1; D ambiguous. The clonotype originates from an adult who was a healthcare worker with PCR-confirmed SARS-CoV-2 infection or an uninfected control (not recorded which). CDR3 DNA: TGCGCCAGCAGCTCCTCCCTTGAAGCTTTCTTT. Amino acids: CASSSSLEAFF.